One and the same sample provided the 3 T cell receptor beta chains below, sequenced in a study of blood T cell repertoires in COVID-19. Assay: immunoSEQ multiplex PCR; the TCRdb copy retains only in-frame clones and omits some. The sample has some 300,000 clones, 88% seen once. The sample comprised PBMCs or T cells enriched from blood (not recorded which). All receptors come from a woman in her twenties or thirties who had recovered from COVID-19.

The CDR3 DNA follows: TGCGCCAGCAGCTTGGCGACGGGTCAGTACACAGATACGCAGTATTTT. Translation gives CASSLATGQYTDTQYF. The chain has TRBV5-1 and TRBJ2-3, with D uncertain. The length of the CDR3 is 16 residues. V dropped 0 bases and J dropped 2 bases, with 13 bases sitting between them. From germline, CDR1 is SGHRS and CDR2 YFSETQ.

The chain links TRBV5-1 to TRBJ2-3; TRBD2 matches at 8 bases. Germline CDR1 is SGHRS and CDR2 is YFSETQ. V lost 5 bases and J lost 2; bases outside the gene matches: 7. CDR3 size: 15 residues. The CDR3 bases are TGCGCCAGCAGGATCGGCGGGGGGTTCACAGATACGCAGTATTTT. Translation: CASRIGGGFTDTQYF. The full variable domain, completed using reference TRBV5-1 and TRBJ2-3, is KAGVTQTPRYLIKTRGQQVTLSCSPISGHRSVSWYQQTPGQGLQFLFEYFSETQRNKGNFPGRFSGRQFSNSRSEMNVSTLELGDSALYLCASRIGGGFTDTQYFGPGTRLTVL.

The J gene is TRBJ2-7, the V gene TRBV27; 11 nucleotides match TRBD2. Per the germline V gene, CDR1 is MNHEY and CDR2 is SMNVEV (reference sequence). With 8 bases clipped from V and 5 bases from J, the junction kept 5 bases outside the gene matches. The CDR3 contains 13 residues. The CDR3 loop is CASGVAGGHEQYF. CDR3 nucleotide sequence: TGTGCCAGCGGGGTAGCGGGAGGGCACGAGCAGTACTTC.